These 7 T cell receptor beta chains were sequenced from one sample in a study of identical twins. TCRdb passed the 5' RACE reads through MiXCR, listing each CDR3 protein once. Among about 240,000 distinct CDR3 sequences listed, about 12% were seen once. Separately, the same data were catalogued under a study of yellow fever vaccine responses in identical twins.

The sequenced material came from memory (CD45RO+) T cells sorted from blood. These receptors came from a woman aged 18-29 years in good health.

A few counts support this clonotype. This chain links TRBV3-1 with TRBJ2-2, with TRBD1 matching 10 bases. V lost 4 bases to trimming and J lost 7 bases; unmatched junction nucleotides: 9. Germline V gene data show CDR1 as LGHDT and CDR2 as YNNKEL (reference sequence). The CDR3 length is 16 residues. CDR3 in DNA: TGTGCCAGCAGCCGACCGACAGGGGGCGGGTTCGGGGAGCTGTTTTTT. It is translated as CASSRPTGGGFGELFF. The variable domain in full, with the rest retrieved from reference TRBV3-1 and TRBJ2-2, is DTAVSQTPKYLVTQMGNDKSIKCEQNLGHDTMYWYKQDSKKFLKIMFSYNNKELIINETVPNRFSPKSPDKAHLNLHINSLELGDSAVYFCASSRPTGGGFGELFFGEGSRLTVL.

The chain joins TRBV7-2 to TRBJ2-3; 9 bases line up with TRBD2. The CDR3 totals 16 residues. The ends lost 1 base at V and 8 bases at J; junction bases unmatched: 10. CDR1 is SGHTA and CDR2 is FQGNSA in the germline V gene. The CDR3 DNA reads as TGTGCCAGCAGCTTAGGTCTAGCGGGATTGGCGGCTACGCAGTATTTT. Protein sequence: CASSLGLAGLAATQYF. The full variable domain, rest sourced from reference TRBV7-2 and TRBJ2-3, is GAGVSQSPSNKVTEKGKDVELRCDPISGHTALYWYRQSLGQGLEFLIYFQGNSAPDKSGLPSDRFSAERTGGSVSTLTIQRTQQEDSAVYLCASSLGLAGLAATQYFGPGTRLTVL.

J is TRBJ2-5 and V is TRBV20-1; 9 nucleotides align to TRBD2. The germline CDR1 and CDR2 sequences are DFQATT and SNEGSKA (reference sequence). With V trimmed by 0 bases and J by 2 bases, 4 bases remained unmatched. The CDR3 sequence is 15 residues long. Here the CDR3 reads CSARDSGSMQETQYF. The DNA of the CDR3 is TGCAGTGCTAGAGATAGCGGGAGTATGCAAGAGACCCAGTACTTC.

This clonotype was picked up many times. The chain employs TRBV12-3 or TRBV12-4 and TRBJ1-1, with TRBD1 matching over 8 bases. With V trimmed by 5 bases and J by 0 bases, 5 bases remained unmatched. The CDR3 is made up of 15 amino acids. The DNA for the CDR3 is TGTGCCAGCAGTCCACTGACAGGGGTGAACACTGAAGCTTTCTTT. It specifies CASSPLTGVNTEAFF.

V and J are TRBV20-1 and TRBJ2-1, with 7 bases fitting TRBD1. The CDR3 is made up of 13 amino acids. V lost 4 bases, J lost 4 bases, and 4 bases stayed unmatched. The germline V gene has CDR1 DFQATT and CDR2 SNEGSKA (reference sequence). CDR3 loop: CSATSTGYNEQFF. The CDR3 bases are TGCAGTGCTACATCGACAGGGTACAATGAGCAGTTCTTC.

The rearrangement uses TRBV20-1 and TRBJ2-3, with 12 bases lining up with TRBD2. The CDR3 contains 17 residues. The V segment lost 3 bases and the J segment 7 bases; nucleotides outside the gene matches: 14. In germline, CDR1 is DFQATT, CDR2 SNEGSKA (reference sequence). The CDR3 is CSASARPGLAGTNTQYF. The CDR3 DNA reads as TGCAGTGCTAGCGCTCGACCTGGACTAGCGGGAACGAATACGCAGTATTTT.

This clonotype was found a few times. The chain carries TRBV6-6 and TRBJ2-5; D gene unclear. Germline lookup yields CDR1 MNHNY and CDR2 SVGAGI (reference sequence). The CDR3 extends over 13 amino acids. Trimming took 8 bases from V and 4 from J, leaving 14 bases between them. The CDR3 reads CASLKLGIETQYF. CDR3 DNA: TGTGCCAGCCTAAAACTGGGCATAGAGACCCAGTACTTC.